Listed below are T cell receptor beta chains from one sample, sequenced in a study of T cell clones after liver transplantation. Clones were read by immunoSEQ multiplex PCR, and TCRdb kept only the in-frame ones, dropping some. The table shows around 100,000 clones, with around 80% occurring only once. Here the sequenced sample was CD4+ T cells from blood, taken approximately 50 months after liver transplant. Receptors originate from a human patient who received a liver transplant. Some T cells may possibly be graft donor cells. The CDR3 runs from the conserved cysteine through the conserved F or W. The order of the fields is J gene, D gene, V gene, clone size, CDR3 DNA, CDR3 protein. D genes are given only for firm matches. Where a row states a size, it is once, few, many or the class of an expanded clone; other rows omit it.

TRBJ1-2 | TRBD1 | TRBV7-2 | NA | TGTGCCAGCAGGTATAACCGGGACAGGGGTAATTGGAACTATGGCTACACCTTC | CASRYNRDRGNWNYGYTF
TRBJ2-3 | NA | TRBV6-5 | NA | TGTGCCAGCAGTTACTCGAAAGCGGTTCGCACAGATACGCAGTATTTT | CASSYSKAVRTDTQYF
TRBJ2-3 | NA | TRBV6-5 | NA | TGTGCCAGCAAACCCCTATCCGCGGCCCTCGATACGCAGTATTTT | CASKPLSAALDTQYF
TRBJ2-2 | NA | TRBV5-1 | NA | TGCGCCAGCAGCTTGGGGGCGAACACCGGGGAGCTGTTTTTT | CASSLGANTGELFF
TRBJ2-1 | NA | TRBV12-5 | NA | TGTGCTAGTGGCGATAATAGCAAGCAGTTCTTC | CASGDNSKQFF
TRBJ2-7 | NA | TRBV7-8 | NA | TGTGCCAGCAGCTTAACGGGACCCTACGAGCAGTACTTC | CASSLTGPYEQYF
TRBJ1-2 | NA | TRBV6-5 | NA | TGTGCCAGCAGTGACAGTGTTGCCGGCTATGGCTACACCTTC | CASSDSVAGYGYTF
TRBJ1-4 | TRBD1 | TRBV18 | medium-sized | TGTGCCAGCTCATCCGGACAGGGATCAACTAATGAAAAACTGTTTTTT | CASSSGQGSTNEKLFF
TRBJ2-7 | NA | TRBV5-1 | once | TGCGCCAGCAGCTTGCTTCCTTCGGGCGGGGAATACGAGCAGTACTTC | CASSLLPSGGEYEQYF
TRBJ2-7 | TRBD1 | TRBV18 | NA | TGTGCCAGCTCCCGGGACAGGGGTCTCCTTAGCCACGAGCAGTACTTC | CASSRDRGLLSHEQYF
TRBJ2-1 | TRBD1 | TRBV19 | NA | TGTGCCAGTAGCCGGTGGGACAGGGTAGATGAGCAGTTCTTC | CASSRWDRVDEQFF
TRBJ2-6 | NA | TRBV6-5 | once | TGTGCCAGCAGTTTTTTCTCTGGGGCCAACGTCCTGACTTTC | CASSFFSGANVLTF
TRBJ2-1 | TRBD2 | TRBV30 | few | TGTGCCTGGACCAGTAGGGCAGGCGGGACTAGCGGCTTAAATGAGCAGTTCTTC | CAWTSRAGGTSGLNEQFF
TRBJ1-6 | NA | TRBV15 | NA | TGTGCCACCACCCAGTACGGAAACGGTTCACCCCTCCACTTT | CATTQYGNGSPLHF
TRBJ1-2 | TRBD1 | TRBV7-9 | few | TGTGCCAGCAGCTTAGTCGGACAGGGCCCCTATGGCTACACCTTC | CASSLVGQGPYGYTF
TRBJ1-3 | NA | TRBV5-6 | NA | TGTGCCAGCATAGGACAGTCCTCAAACACCATATATTTT | CASIGQSSNTIYF
TRBJ2-7 | NA | TRBV10-3 | NA | TGTGCCATCAGTGAGTCAGGGGATTCAGGCAGCGAGCAGTACTTC | CAISESGDSGSEQYF
TRBJ2-2 | TRBD1 | TRBV6-5 | NA | TGTGCCAGCAGTTGGAACAGGGGTGGGGAGCTGTTTTTT | CASSWNRGGELFF
TRBJ2-1 | NA | TRBV21-1 | few | TGTGCCAGCAGCAAAGCAGGCCGGGGGGGCTTCTGGAGGATCATCAATGAGCAGTTCTTC | CASSKAGRGGFWRIINEQFF
TRBJ2-5 | NA | TRBV6-5 | NA | TGTGCCAGCAGGGGGAGTGAGACCCAGTACTTC | CASRGSETQYF
TRBJ2-3 | TRBD1 | TRBV6-5 | few | TGTGCCAGCAGAAGACAGGGGAAAATATCAGATACGCAGTATTTT | CASRRQGKISDTQYF
TRBJ2-7 | NA | TRBV7-3 | NA | TGTGCCAGCAGCAACTACTCGAGGGAGCAGTACTTC | CASSNYSREQYF
TRBJ2-7 | NA | TRBV18 | NA | TGTGCCAGCTCACCGGGCAGAACCTACGAGCAGTACTTC | CASSPGRTYEQYF
TRBJ2-5 | NA | TRBV7-2 | few | TGTGCCAGCAGCTTTAGCGGCCAAGAGACCCAGTACTTC | CASSFSGQETQYF
TRBJ2-3 | TRBD2 | TRBV29-1 | few | TGCAGCGCCCATCCGGGTAGGCGACTAGCGGGTATCACAGATACGCAGTATTTT | CSAHPGRRLAGITDTQYF
TRBJ2-3 | TRBD1 | TRBV6-6 | NA | TGTGCCAGCAGACGACAGGGGCGGGATACGCAGTATTTT | CASRRQGRDTQYF
TRBJ2-7 | NA | TRBV6-5 | NA | TGTGCCAGCGCCAGGATAGGAGCAAGCTCCTACGAGCAGTACTTC | CASARIGASSYEQYF
TRBJ1-5 | NA | TRBV19 | few | TGTGCCAGTAAACCGACGGCCTGGGACAATCAGCCCCAGCATTTT | CASKPTAWDNQPQHF
TRBJ2-2 | NA | TRBV10-1 | once | TGCGCCAGCATAGGGCGGGGTGACACCGGGGAGCTGTTTTTT | CASIGRGDTGELFF
TRBJ2-7 | NA | TRBV6-1 | NA | TGTGCCAGCAGTGATCTTGAAGGGCACGAGCAGTACTTC | CASSDLEGHEQYF
TRBJ2-5 | NA | TRBV7-7 | NA | TGTGCCAGCAGCTTATTTTCAGGGTCAGAAGAGACCCAGTACTTC | CASSLFSGSEETQYF
TRBJ2-5 | NA | TRBV7-9 | NA | TGTGCCAGCAGCCTGGATGTAGAGACCCAGTACTTC | CASSLDVETQYF
TRBJ1-5 | NA | TRBV7-2 | once | TGTGCCAGCAGCTCGAGGCCAAATCAGCCCCAGCATTTT | CASSSRPNQPQHF
TRBJ1-6 | NA | TRBV7-9 | few | TGTGCCCTTAAAAGGGGGGCGCAGGCGAATAATTCACCCCTCCACTTT | CALKRGAQANNSPLHF
TRBJ2-7 | NA | TRBV29-1 | NA | TGCAGCGTTGCCGACCGATTATCAGGGTTTGGCGAGCAGTACTTC | CSVADRLSGFGEQYF
TRBJ1-1 | TRBD1 | TRBV7-8 | NA | TGTGCCAGCAGCGATAAACTACTTGTGACAGGGCGCAACACTGAAGCTTTCTTT | CASSDKLLVTGRNTEAFF
TRBJ2-1 | TRBD2 | TRBV5-8 | NA | TGTGCCAGCACCTCGGAGACGACTAGCGGGAAGAATGAGCAGTTCTTC | CASTSETTSGKNEQFF
TRBJ2-5 | NA | TRBV9 | NA | TGTGCCAGCAGCGTAAACCCGGGGGAGACCCAGTACTTC | CASSVNPGETQYF
TRBJ1-3 | TRBD1 | TRBV18 | once | TGTGCCAGCTCACCACAAGCAGGGGGCTCTGGAAACACCATATATTTT | CASSPQAGGSGNTIYF
TRBJ1-4 | TRBD1 | TRBV28 | NA | TGTGCCAGCAGGTCGACAGGGGGTAGTGAAAAACTGTTTTTT | CASRSTGGSEKLFF
TRBJ2-2 | NA | TRBV9 | NA | TGTGCCAGCAGCGTAGGCGGGTCGACCGGGGAGCTGTTTTTT | CASSVGGSTGELFF
TRBJ2-5 | NA | TRBV4-2 | NA | TGTGCCAGCAGCCAAAATTCGGGGGATTGGACCCAGTACTTC | CASSQNSGDWTQYF
TRBJ2-2 | TRBD1 | TRBV6-5 | NA | TGTGCCACCTCCAGGGGGCGTAACACCGGGGAGCTGTTTTTT | CATSRGRNTGELFF
TRBJ2-2 | NA | TRBV30 | NA | TGTGCCTGGAGCCTACCCCGACAGTCCGGTTGGTCGAACACCGGGGAGCTGTTTTTT | CAWSLPRQSGWSNTGELFF
TRBJ1-2 | NA | TRBV20-1 | NA | TGCAGCGGCAGGGATGGAGGCTACACCTTC | CSGRDGGYTF
TRBJ2-2 | NA | TRBV29-1 | NA | TGCAGCGTGGGACGGGGCACCGGGGAGCTGTTTTTT | CSVGRGTGELFF
TRBJ1-4 | TRBD1 | TRBV19 | once | TGTGCCAGTACGGACAGGGGCGCAACTAATGAAAAACTGTTTTTT | CASTDRGATNEKLFF
TRBJ2-3 | NA | TRBV5-6 | NA | TGTGCCAGCAGCTTGCTGGGTAGAGGCGATACGCAGTATTTT | CASSLLGRGDTQYF
TRBJ1-2 | NA | TRBV30 | once | TGTGCCTGGATTAGGGGACCGGGGGATGGCTACACCTTC | CAWIRGPGDGYTF
TRBJ2-1 | TRBD2 | TRBV6-5 | few | TGTGCCAGCAGTCCGCCGGGACTACACTACAATGAGCAGTTCTTC | CASSPPGLHYNEQFF